Listed below are T cell receptor beta chains from one sample, sequenced in a study of metastatic and nonmetastatic thyroid tumors. TCRdb re-analyzed the PCR reads using MiXCR. Among roughly 44,000 clones listed, roughly 24% were seen once. The sample consisted of tumor tissue. The source of these receptors is a female donor with papillary thyroid cancer or a benign thyroid nodule (not recorded which). Some clones in this sample may be carry-over from other donors' samples. Both conserved end residues are part of each CDR3. Fields, in order: J gene, clone size, D gene, V gene, CDR3 DNA, CDR3 protein. A D gene is named only where the DNA matches it firmly. Only part of the rows carry a size: once, few, many, or a class if the clone is expanded.

>TRBJ1-6|.|.|TRBV28
TGTGCCAGCAGCATGATACAGAGATTGGATTCACCCCTCCACTTT
CASSMIQRLDSPLHF
>TRBJ2-7|.|.|TRBV10-3
TGTGCCATCAGGAGGGAAGTAAGCTCCTACGAGCAGTACTTC
CAIRREVSSYEQYF
>TRBJ1-1|.|TRBD1|TRBV2
TGTGCCAGCAGTGAAGGACGGACAGGGAACACTGAAGCTTTCTTT
CASSEGRTGNTEAFF
>TRBJ2-5|many|.|TRBV19
TGTGCCAGTAGTCCCAGGAGCGGGCGGGGAGAGACCCAGTACTTC
CASSPRSGRGETQYF
>TRBJ2-1|.|.|TRBV20-1
TGCAGTGCTAGACCTGGACTGGCTAACAATGAGCAGTTCTTC
CSARPGLANNEQFF
>TRBJ2-3|once|TRBD2|TRBV19
TGTGCCAGTAGTTCCGACCCCCCCGCGACTAGCGGGAGGAATACGCAGTATTTT
CASSSDPPATSGRNTQYF
>TRBJ2-7|.|TRBD2|TRBV7-6
TGTGCCAGCACAGCGGGAGAATTGTACGAGCAGTACTTC
CASTAGELYEQYF
>TRBJ2-3|many|TRBD2|TRBV10-1
TGCGCCAGCAGTAAGGAAGCGGGAGGTCGACCAGATACGCAGTATTTT
CASSKEAGGRPDTQYF
>TRBJ1-2|.|TRBD1|TRBV20-1
TGCAGTGCTCCCGATCCAGGGGGGGACTATGGCTACACCTTC
CSAPDPGGDYGYTF
>TRBJ2-7|.|.|TRBV6-1
TGTGCCAGCAGTGCAGTGCCCCCTAGTTGGGAATCCTACGAGCAGTACTTC
CASSAVPPSWESYEQYF
>TRBJ2-7|.|TRBD1|TRBV6-1
TGTGCCAGCAGACAACAGGGGACCACCTACGAGCAGTACTTC
CASRQQGTTYEQYF
>TRBJ2-2|few|.|TRBV10-1
TGCGCCAGCAGTGAGCGGGATATCGGGGAGCTGTTTTTT
CASSERDIGELFF
>TRBJ1-3|.|.|TRBV6-1
TGTGCCAGCGGGGGCCACTCTGGAAACACCATATATTTT
CASGGHSGNTIYF
>TRBJ2-7|.|TRBD1|TRBV20-1
TGCAGTGCTGGCTGGGACAGCTCCTACGAGCAGTACTTC
CSAGWDSSYEQYF
>TRBJ2-6|many|TRBD1|TRBV6-6
TGTGCCAGCAGATCCGGGACAGGTCGCCTTAGGGCTGGGGCCAACGTCCTGACTTTC
CASRSGTGRLRAGANVLTF
>TRBJ2-3|few|.|TRBV5-1
TGCGCCAGCAGCCCCGAGCAGGTGGTGAGGACAGATACGCAGTATTTT
CASSPEQVVRTDTQYF
>TRBJ2-4|few|.|TRBV4-2
TGTGCCAGCAGCCAAACTCGAGGTCGGAGAGCCAAAAACATTCAGTACTTC
CASSQTRGRRAKNIQYF
>TRBJ2-7|many|.|TRBV28
TGTGCCAGCACTCGCCAACGGTCCTACGAGCAGTACTTC
CASTRQRSYEQYF
>TRBJ1-1|few|.|TRBV20-1
TGCAGTGCCTCTACTCTACAGGAGATGAACACTGAAGCTTTCTTT
CSASTLQEMNTEAFF
>TRBJ1-6|.|TRBD1|TRBV5-1
TGCGCCAGCAGCTCGACAGGGATCGTAATAGGAGGATCACCCCTCCACTTT
CASSSTGIVIGGSPLHF
>TRBJ2-5|few|.|TRBV12-3/TRBV12-4
TGTGCCAGCAGTCTGACAGCTCAAGAGACCCAGTACTTC
CASSLTAQETQYF
>TRBJ2-7|many|.|TRBV7-6
TGTGCCAGCAGCTTAGCCTGGGGGAGACACGAGCAGTACTTC
CASSLAWGRHEQYF
>TRBJ2-3|few|.|TRBV2
TGTGCCAGCAGTCTTGACAGGGGAGGGACAGATACGCAGTATTTT
CASSLDRGGTDTQYF
>TRBJ2-1|many|.|TRBV12-3/TRBV12-4
TGTGCCAGCAGTATCGACAGATATGAGCAGTTCTTC
CASSIDRYEQFF
>TRBJ2-1|.|.|TRBV20-1
TGCAGTGCTAGAGATACGACGGCTAGCTCCTACAATGAGCAGTTCTTC
CSARDTTASSYNEQFF
>TRBJ2-3|.|.|TRBV6-2/TRBV6-3
TGTGCCAGCAACCTCAGGGGAGTGGTCGCATATACGCAGTATTTT
CASNLRGVVAYTQYF
>TRBJ1-1|medium-sized|.|TRBV7-2
TGTGCCAGCAGCTTTTCGGGGGACACTGAAGCTTTCTTT
CASSFSGDTEAFF
>TRBJ2-7|medium-sized|.|TRBV6-1
TGTGCCAGCAGTGAAGGTGAGATGGACGAGCAGTACTTC
CASSEGEMDEQYF